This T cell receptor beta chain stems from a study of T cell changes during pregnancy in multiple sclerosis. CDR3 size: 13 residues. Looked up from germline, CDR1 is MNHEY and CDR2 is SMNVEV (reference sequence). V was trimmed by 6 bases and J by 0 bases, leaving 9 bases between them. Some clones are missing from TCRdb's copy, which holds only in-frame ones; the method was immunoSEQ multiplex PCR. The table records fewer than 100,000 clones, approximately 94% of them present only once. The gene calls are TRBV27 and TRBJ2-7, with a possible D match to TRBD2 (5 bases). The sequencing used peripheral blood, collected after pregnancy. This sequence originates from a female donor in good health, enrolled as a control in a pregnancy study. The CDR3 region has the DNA TGTGCCAGCAGGGACTTCCCCTCCTACGAGCAGTACTTC. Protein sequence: CASRDFPSYEQYF.